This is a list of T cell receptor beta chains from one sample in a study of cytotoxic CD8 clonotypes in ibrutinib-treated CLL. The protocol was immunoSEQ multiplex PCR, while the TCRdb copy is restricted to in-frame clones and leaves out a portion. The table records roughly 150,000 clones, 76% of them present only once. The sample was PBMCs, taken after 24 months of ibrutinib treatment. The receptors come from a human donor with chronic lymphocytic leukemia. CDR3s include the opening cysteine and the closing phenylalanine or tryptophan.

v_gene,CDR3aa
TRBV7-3,CASSLDPLAGGETQYF
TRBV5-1,CASSYSSSRTEAFF
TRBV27,CASLGAHSTDTQYF
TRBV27,CASSPQGAYSGNTIYF
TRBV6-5,CASSLGGGGGYNEQFF
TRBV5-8,CASRPRLAIGQYF
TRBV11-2,CASSTRADTQYF
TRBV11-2,CASSSGVRGGQFF
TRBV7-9,CASSLGAGVDSPLHF
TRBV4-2,CASSRESSGNTIYF
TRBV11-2,CASSLGPQDEQYF
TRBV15,CATSLNMRGNTIYF
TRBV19,CASIPEAGWDEQYF
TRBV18,CASSPRTQDSYEQYF
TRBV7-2,CASSLWLAANNEQFF
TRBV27,CASSHRAQGKLFF
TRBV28,CASKLAGVDTGELFF
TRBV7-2,CASSWGGNYGYTF
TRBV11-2,CASSLGWHPNTGELFF
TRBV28,CASIAGVRTDTQYF
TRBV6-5,CASSYQNGQPQHF
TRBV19,CASSRHLLTTEAFF
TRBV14,CASSQVSPYEQYF
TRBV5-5,CASSLGALQPQHF
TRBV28,CASTPRMAGELFF
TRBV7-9,CASSLGGFTGELFF
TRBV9,CASSLPPGQALDTQYF
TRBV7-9,CASSLGGQENTEAFF
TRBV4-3,CASSQELSPGYGYTF
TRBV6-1,CASSGELGAGANVLTF
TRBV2,CAGGAGRGGPADTQYF
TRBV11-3,CASSPGGDTQYF
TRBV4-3,CASSQDVDRATLAKNIQYF
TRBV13,CASSPPRRGGKSTDTQYF
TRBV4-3,CASSGQGFGYGYTF
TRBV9,CASSARGENEKLFF
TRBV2,CASSRRPDQPQHF